This T cell receptor beta chain was documented in a study of T cells in Graves' hyperthyroidism and ophthalmopathy. Overall study results and limits: Most thyroid clonotypes expanded above 0.001 appeared in blood too. From stable hyperthyroidism, ophthalmopathy was set apart by a 13 V-J model. Ophthalmopathy got predicted by the model a median roughly 6.1 months before its onset.

Every diagnosis used clinical symptoms, serum thyroxine and TRAb, thyroid ultrasound and orbital computed tomography. This clonotype was detected only a few times. Its antigen is undetermined. One end of the junction is discordant with germline, which a read error may explain. There are 8 residues in the CDR3. Germline V gene data show CDR1 as SNHLY and CDR2 as FYNNEI. The CDR3 regions of TCR beta were amplified from RNA transcripts. A first-round RT-PCR of the TCR CDR3 used the HTBI primer set. Using its own MiXCR run on the multiplex PCR reads, TCRdb lists one record per CDR3 protein. The sample lists 550,000 to 700,000 distinct CDR3 sequences; just over 45% were seen once.

The sample taken for sequencing was peripheral blood or thyroid tissue (not recorded which). This rearrangement joins TRBV2 to TRBJ2-5; 8 nucleotides align to TRBD1. This TCR derives from an adult woman with Graves' disease, either hyperthyroidism or ophthalmopathy (not recorded which). CDR3 loop: CASLGQDF. The CDR3 bases are TGTGCCAGTCTGGGACAGGACTTC. Full variable domain (rest looked up from reference TRBV2 and TRBJ2-5): EPEVTQTPSHQVTQMGQEVILRCVPISNHLYFYWYRQILGQKVEFLVSFYNNEISEKSEIFDDQFSVERPDGSNFTLKIRSTKLEDSAMYFCASLGQDFGPGTRLLVL.